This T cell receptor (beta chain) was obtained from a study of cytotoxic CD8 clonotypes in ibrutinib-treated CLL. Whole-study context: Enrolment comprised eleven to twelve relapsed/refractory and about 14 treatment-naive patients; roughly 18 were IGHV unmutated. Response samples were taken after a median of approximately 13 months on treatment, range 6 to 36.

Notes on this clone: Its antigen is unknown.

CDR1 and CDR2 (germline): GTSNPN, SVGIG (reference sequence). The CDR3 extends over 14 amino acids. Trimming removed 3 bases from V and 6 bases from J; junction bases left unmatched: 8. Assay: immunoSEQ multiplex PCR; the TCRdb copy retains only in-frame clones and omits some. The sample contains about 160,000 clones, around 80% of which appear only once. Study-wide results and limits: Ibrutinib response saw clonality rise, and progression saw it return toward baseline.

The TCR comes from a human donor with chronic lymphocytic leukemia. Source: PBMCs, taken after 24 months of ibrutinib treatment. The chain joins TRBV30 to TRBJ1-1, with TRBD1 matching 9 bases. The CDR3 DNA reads TGTGCCTGGAGGGTACCCGGGACAGGGCCTGAAGCTTTCTTT. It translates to CAWRVPGTGPEAFF. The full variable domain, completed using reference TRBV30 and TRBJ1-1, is SQTIHQWPATLVQPVGSPLSLECTVEGTSNPNLYWYRQAAGRGLQLLFYSVGIGQISSEVPQNLSASRPQDRQFILSSKKLLLSDSGFYLCAWRVPGTGPEAFFGQGTRLTVV.